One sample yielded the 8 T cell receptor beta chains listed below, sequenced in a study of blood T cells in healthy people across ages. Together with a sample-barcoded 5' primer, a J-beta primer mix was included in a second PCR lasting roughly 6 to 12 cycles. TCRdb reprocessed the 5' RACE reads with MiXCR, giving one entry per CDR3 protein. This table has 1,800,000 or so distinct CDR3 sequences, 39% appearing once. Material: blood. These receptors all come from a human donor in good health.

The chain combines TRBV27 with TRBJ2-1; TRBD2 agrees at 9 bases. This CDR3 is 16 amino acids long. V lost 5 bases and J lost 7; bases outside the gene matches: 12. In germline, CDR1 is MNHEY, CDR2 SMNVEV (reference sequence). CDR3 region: CASSIKLAGVWNEQFF. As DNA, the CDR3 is TGTGCCAGCAGTATAAAATTAGCGGGGGTCTGGAATGAGCAGTTCTTC.

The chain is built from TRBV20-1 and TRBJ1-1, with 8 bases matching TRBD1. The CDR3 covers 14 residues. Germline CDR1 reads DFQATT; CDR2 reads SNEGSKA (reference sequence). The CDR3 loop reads CSALRGHGNTEAFF. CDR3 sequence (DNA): TGCAGCGCCCTCAGGGGGCATGGTAACACTGAAGCTTTCTTT.

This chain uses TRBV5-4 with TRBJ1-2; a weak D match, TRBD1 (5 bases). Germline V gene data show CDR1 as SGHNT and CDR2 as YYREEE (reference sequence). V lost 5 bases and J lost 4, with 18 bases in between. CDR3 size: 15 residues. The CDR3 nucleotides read TGTGCCAGCAGTCAAACACCCAGGGATACCTATGGCTACACCTTC. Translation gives CASSQTPRDTYGYTF.

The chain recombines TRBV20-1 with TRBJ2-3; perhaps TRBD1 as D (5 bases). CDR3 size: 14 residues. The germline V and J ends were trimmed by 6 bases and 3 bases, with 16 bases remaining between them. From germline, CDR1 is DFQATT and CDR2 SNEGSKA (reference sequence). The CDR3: CSASVTAMTDTQYF. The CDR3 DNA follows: TGCAGTGCCAGCGTGACAGCGATGACAGATACGCAGTATTTT.

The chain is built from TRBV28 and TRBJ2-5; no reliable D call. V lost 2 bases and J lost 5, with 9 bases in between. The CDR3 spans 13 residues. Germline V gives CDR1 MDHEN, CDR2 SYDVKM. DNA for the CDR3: TGTGCCAGCAGTTTAGGGCAGACGGAGACCCAGTACTTC. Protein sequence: CASSLGQTETQYF.

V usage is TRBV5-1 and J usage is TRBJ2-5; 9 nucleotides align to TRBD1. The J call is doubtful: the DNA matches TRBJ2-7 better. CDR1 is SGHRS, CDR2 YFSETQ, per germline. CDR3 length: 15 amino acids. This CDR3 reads CASSLTMGQGYEQYF. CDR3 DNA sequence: TGCGCCAGCAGCTTGACTATGGGACAGGGTTACGAGCAGTACTTC.

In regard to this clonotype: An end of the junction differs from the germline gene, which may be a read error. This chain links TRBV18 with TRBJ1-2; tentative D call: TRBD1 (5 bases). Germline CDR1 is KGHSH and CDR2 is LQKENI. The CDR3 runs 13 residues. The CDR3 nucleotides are TGTGTCAGCTCACCGGGGCCCTCAAGCGGCTACACCTTC. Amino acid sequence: CVSSPGPSSGYTF.

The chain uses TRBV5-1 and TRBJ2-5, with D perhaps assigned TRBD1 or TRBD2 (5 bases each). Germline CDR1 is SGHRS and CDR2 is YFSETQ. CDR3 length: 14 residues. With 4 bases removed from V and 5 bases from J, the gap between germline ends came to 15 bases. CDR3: CASSHQGREETQYF. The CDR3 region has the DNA TGCGCCAGCAGCCATCAGGGTAGGGAGGAGACCCAGTACTTC.